This TCR beta chain was captured by sequencing in a study of blood T cells in healthy people across ages. This clonotype was recorded once. As yet, its antigen is unknown. CDR3 length: 12 amino acids. The V end was cut by 3 bases, the J end by 2 bases, with 5 bases between. Germline V CDR1 and CDR2: SGHRS, YFSETQ. Notes on the study in general: In older individuals, TCR beta diversity per million T cells was lower, falling roughly linearly with age. Both higher diversity and more naive CD4+ cells marked long-lived donors when set against aged donors.

Aged about 6 to 100, donors were systemically healthy Caucasians from Russia. Isolated PBMCs totaled at least 6 million in each sample. It was with a sample-barcoded 5' primer and a J-beta primer mix that a second PCR of roughly 7 to 12 cycles was run. TCRdb re-called the 5' RACE reads with MiXCR, one entry per CDR3 protein. Of roughly 680,000 distinct CDR3 sequences listed, more than 40% are singletons. Sequencing was performed on blood. The receptor comes from an older woman in good health. The V call is TRBV5-1, the J call TRBJ2-5, with D uncertain. This CDR3 is CASSSGQETQYF. The CDR3 bases are TGCGCCAGCAGCTCCGGGCAAGAGACCCAGTACTTC. The variable domain in full, completed from reference TRBV5-1 and TRBJ2-5, reads KAGVTQTPRYLIKTRGQQVTLSCSPISGHRSVSWYQQTPGQGLQFLFEYFSETQRNKGNFPGRFSGRQFSNSRSEMNVSTLELGDSALYLCASSSGQETQYFGPGTRLLVL.